The source of this T cell receptor beta chain is a study of CD4 T cells in relation to SARS-CoV-2 and coronaviruses. Study overall: TCR beta CDR3s were sequenced after approximately ten-day antigen culture of PBMCs.

Here immunoSEQ multiplex PCR was the method, and the copy in TCRdb shows in-frame clones only, minus some. The table includes about 20,000 clones, around 72% detected once. As regards this clone: Its target is not known.

Before the COVID-19 pandemic, during about 2010-2018, CD4+ T cells were taken from unexposed donors. Isolation of CD4+ T cells took place after nine to ten days in culture. V was clipped by 1 base and J by 7 bases, with 16 bases between them. The germline gives CDR1 LGHNA, CDR2 YNFKEQ. The CDR3 extends over 15 amino acids. Source material: CD4+ T cells from PBMCs, cultured in vitro. The receptor was isolated from a human donor in good health. The chain employs TRBV4-2 and TRBJ1-2, with a possible D match to TRBD1 (5 bases). The CDR3 loop is CASSQVGPPDSGYTF. Here the CDR3 DNA reads TGTGCCAGCAGCCAAGTTGGTCCCCCAGACAGTGGCTACACCTTC.